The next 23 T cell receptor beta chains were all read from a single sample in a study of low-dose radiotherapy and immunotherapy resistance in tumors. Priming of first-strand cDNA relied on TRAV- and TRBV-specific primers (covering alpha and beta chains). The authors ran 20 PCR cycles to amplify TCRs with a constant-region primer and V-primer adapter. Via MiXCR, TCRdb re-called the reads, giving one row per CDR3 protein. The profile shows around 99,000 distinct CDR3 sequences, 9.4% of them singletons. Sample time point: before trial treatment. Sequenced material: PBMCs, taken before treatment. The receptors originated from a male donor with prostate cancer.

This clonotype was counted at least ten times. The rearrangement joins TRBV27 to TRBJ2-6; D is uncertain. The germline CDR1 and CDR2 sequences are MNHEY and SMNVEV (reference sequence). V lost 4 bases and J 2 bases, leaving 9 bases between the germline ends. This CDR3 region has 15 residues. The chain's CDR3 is CASSSPITGANVLTF. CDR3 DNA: TGTGCCAGCAGTTCCCCCATAACTGGGGCCAACGTCCTGACTTTC.

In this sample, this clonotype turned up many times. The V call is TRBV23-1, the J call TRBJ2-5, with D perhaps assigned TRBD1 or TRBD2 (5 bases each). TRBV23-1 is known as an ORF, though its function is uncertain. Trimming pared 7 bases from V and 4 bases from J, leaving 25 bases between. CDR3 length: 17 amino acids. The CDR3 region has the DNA TGCGCCAGCACCGGTTGGGTCCAGGGACGGACACTAGAGACCCAGTACTTC. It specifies CASTGWVQGRTLETQYF.

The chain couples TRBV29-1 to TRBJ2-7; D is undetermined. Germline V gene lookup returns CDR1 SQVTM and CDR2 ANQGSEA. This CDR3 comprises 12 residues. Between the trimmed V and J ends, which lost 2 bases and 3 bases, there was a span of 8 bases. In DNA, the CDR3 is TGCAGCGTTGAAACGACTGGCTACGAGCAGTACTTC. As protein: CSVETTGYEQYF.

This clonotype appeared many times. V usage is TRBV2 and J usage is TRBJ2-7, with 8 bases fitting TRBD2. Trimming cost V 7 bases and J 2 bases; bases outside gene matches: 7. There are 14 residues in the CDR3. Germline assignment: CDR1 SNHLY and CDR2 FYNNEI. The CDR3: CASMLTSATYEQYF. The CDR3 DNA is TGTGCCAGCATGCTGACTAGCGCTACCTACGAGCAGTACTTC.

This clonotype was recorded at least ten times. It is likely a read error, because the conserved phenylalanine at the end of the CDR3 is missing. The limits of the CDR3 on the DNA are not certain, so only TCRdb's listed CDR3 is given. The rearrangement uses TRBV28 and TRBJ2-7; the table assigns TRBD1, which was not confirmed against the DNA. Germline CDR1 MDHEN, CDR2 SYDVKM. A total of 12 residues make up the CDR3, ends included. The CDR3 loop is CASIGETGWEVR.

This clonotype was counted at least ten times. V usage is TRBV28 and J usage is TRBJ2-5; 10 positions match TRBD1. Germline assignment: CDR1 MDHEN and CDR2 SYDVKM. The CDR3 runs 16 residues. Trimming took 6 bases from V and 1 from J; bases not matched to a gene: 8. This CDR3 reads CASSPRTGGVQETQYF. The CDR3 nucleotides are TGTGCCAGCAGCCCGAGGACAGGGGGGGTCCAAGAGACCCAGTACTTC.

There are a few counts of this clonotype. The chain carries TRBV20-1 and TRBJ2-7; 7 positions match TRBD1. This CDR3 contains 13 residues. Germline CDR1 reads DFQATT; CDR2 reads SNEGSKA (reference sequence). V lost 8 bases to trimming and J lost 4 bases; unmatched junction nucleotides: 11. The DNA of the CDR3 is TGCAGTCCATCAGGGGGAAATAGGTACGAGCAGTACTTC. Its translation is CSPSGGNRYEQYF.

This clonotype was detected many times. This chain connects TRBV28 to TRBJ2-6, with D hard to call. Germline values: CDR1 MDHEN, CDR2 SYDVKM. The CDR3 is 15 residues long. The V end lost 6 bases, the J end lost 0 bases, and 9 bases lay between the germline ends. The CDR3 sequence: CASRSQSSGANVLTF. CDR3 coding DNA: TGTGCCAGCAGGTCTCAAAGCTCTGGGGCCAACGTCCTGACTTTC.

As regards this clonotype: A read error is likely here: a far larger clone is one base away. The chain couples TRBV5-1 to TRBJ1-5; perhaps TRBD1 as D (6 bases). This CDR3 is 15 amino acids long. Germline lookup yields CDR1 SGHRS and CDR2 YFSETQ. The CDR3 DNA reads TGTGCCAGCAGCGAACAGGGTCGGAGCAATCATCCCCAGCATTTT. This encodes CASSEQGRSNHPQHF.

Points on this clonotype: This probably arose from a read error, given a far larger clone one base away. CDR3 loop: CASSRNSDRSANTEELFF. CDR3 nucleotides: TGCGCCAGCAGCCGGAACTCGGACCGATCTGCGAACACCGAGGAGCTGTTTTTT. The V and J genes are TRBV4-3 and TRBJ2-2; D call uncertain. From germline, CDR1 is LGHNA and CDR2 YSLEER. The CDR3 sequence is 18 residues long.

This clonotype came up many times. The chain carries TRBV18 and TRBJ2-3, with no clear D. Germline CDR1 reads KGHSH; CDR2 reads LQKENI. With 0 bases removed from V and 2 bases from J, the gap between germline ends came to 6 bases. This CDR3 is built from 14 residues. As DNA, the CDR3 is TGTGCCAGCTCACCACCGTTAAACACAGATACGCAGTATTTT. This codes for CASSPPLNTDTQYF.

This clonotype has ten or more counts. The CDR3 DNA follows: TGTGCCTGGAGTTTAACGGGACTAGCGGGAGCCTACAATGAGCAGTTCTTC. This gives the protein CAWSLTGLAGAYNEQFF. The V and J genes are TRBV30 and TRBJ2-1; 14 positions match TRBD2. Germline-derived CDR1 and CDR2 are GTSNPN and SVGIG (reference sequence). J lost 2 bases, V lost 2 bases, and 5 bases had no gene match. The CDR3 runs 17 residues.

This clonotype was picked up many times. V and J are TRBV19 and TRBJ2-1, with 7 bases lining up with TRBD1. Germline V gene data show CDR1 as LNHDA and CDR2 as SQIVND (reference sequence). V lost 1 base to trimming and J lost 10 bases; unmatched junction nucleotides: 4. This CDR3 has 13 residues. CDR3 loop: CASSIVQGTEQFF. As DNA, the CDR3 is TGTGCCAGTAGTATAGTACAGGGGACGGAGCAGTTCTTC.

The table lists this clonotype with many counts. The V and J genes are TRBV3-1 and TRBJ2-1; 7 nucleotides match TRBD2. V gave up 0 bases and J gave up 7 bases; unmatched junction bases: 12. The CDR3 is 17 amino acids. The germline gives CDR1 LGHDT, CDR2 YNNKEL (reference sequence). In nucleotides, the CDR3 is TGTGCCAGCAGCCAAGATCTTTTACTAGCGTCGTGGAATGAGCAGTTCTTC. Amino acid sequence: CASSQDLLLASWNEQFF.

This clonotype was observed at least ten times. The DNA of the CDR3 is TGTGCCAGCAGTTTATGGGATACAGGGGCCGCCCACATAGGCTATGGCTACACCTTC. This gives the protein CASSLWDTGAAHIGYGYTF. This sequence joins TRBV28 and TRBJ1-2; 7 bases agree with TRBD1. The germline CDR1 and CDR2 sequences are MDHEN and SYDVKM. V shed 0 bases and J 4 bases; nucleotides not matched to a gene: 17. This CDR3 comprises 19 residues.

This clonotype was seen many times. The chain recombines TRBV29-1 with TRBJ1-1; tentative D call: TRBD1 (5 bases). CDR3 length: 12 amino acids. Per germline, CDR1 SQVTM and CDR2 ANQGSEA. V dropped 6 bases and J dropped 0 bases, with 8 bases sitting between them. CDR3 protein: CSVGHLNTEAFF. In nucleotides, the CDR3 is TGCAGCGTCGGACACCTGAACACTGAAGCTTTCTTT. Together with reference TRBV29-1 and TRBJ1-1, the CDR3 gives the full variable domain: SAVISQKPSRDICQRGTSLTIQCQVDSQVTMMFWYRQQPGQSLTLIATANQGSEATYESGFVIDKFPISRPNLTFSTLTVSNMSPEDSSIYLCSVGHLNTEAFFGQGTRLTVV.

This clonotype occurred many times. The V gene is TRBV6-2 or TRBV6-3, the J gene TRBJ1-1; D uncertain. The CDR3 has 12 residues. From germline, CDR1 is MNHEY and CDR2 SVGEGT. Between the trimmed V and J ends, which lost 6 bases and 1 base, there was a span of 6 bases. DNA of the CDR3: TGTGCCAGCAGGGAATGGAACACTGAAGCTTTCTTT. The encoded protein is CASREWNTEAFF.

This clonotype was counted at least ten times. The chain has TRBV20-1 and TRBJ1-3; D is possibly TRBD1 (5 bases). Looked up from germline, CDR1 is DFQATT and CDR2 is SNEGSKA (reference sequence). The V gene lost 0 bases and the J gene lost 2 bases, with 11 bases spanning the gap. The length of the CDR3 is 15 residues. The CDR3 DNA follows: TGCAGTGCTAGAGACCAGGGAACAGCTGGAAACACCATATATTTT. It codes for CSARDQGTAGNTIYF.

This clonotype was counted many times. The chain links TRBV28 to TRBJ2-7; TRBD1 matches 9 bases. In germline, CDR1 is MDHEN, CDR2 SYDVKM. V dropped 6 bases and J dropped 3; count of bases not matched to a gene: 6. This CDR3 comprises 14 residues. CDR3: CASRSGQGDYEQYF. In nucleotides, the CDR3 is TGTGCCAGCAGGTCGGGACAGGGCGACTACGAGCAGTACTTC.

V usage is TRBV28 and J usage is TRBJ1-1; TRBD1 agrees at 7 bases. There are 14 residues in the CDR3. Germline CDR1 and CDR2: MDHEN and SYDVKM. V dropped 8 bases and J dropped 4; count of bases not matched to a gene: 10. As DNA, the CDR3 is TGTGCCAGCTGTACCGGGACAGCGATCACTGAAGCTTTCTTT. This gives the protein CASCTGTAITEAFF.

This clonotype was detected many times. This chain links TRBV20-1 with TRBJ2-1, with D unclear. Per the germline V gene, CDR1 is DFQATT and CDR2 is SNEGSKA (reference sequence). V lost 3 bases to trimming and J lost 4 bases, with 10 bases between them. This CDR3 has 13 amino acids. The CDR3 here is CSASQQRYNEQFF. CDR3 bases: TGCAGTGCTAGTCAGCAGAGATACAATGAGCAGTTCTTC.

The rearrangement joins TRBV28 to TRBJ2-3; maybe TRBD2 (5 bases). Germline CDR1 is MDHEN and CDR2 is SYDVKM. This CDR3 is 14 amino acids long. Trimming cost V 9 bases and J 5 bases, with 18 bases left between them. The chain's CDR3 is CASFGEGRGDTQYF. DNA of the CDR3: TGTGCCAGTTTTGGTGAGGGCCGGGGAGATACGCAGTATTTT. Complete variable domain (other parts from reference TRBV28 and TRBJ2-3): DVKVTQSSRYLVKRTGEKVFLECVQDMDHENMFWYRQDPGLGLRLIYFSYDVKMKEKGDIPEGYSVSREKKERFSLILESASTNQTSMYLCASFGEGRGDTQYFGPGTRLTVL.

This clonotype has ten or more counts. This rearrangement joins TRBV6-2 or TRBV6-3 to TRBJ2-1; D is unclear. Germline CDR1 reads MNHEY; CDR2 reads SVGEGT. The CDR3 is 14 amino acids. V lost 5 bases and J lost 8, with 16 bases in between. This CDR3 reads CASSRTRAVHEQFF. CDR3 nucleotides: TGTGCCAGCAGTCGCACACGGGCGGTGCATGAGCAGTTCTTC.